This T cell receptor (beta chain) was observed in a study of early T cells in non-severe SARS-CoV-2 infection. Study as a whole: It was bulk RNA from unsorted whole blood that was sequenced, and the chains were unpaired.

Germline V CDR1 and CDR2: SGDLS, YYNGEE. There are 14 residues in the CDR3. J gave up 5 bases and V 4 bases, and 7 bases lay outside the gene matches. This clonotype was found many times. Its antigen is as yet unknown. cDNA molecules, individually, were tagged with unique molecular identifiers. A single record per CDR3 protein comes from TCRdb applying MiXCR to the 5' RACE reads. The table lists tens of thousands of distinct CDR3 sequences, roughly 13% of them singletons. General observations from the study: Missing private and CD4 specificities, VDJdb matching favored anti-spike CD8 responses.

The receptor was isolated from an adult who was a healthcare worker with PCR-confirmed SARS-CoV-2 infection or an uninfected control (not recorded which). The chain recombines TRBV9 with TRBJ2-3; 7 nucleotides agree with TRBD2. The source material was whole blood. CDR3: CASSFRLAVDTQYF. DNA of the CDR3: TGTGCCAGCAGCTTCCGACTAGCAGTAGATACGCAGTATTTT.